These T cell receptor beta chains were read from a single sample in a study of shared clonotypes between healthy human individuals. Data came from immunoSEQ multiplex PCR; TCRdb stores just in-frame clones and leaves some out. The sample contains 550,000 to 700,000 clones, about three quarters of which appear only once. The sequencing input was memory CD4+ T cells sorted from blood. Source of these receptors: a woman younger than 45 in good health. The CDR3 runs from the conserved cysteine through the conserved F or W. A D gene is named only where the DNA matches it firmly. Clone size is not always given. Where it is, it says once, few, many or a class for expanded clones.

clone_size j_call d_call v_call cdr3_aa cdr3_nt
. TRBJ1-1 . TRBV11-2 CASIPVPGPFTEAFF TGTGCCAGCATCCCTGTGCCGGGACCCTTCACTGAAGCTTTCTTT
. TRBJ1-2 . TRBV6-5 CASSYRARVNYGYTF TGTGCCAGCAGTTACCGTGCGAGGGTCAACTATGGCTACACCTTC
. TRBJ2-7 . TRBV5-4 CASSEGSIPYEQYF TGTGCCAGCAGCGAGGGTAGCATCCCCTACGAGCAGTACTTC
. TRBJ1-5 . TRBV2 CASSGQAKDQPQHF TGTGCCAGCAGTGGACAGGCAAAGGATCAGCCCCAGCATTTT
. TRBJ1-1 . TRBV10-3 CAISESEGRGAFF TGTGCCATCAGTGAGTCCGAGGGGAGAGGCGCTTTCTTT
. TRBJ2-5 TRBD2 TRBV7-3 CASSLGEAAGDVETQYF TGTGCCAGCAGCTTGGGGGAGGCAGCGGGAGATGTGGAGACCCAGTACTTC
. TRBJ2-2 . TRBV5-1 CASSGVGTGELFF TGCGCCAGCAGCGGGGTGGGAACCGGGGAGCTGTTTTTT
. TRBJ1-1 TRBD1 TRBV28 CASSRGQGGMNTEAFF TGTGCCAGCAGTAGGGGACAGGGGGGGATGAACACTGAAGCTTTCTTT
. TRBJ1-5 . TRBV6-5 CASSYSKVQPQHF TGTGCCAGCAGTTACTCGAAGGTTCAGCCCCAGCATTTT
many TRBJ1-1 TRBD1 TRBV7-2 CASSLQGEIEAFF TGTGCCAGCAGCTTGCAGGGGGAGATTGAAGCTTTCTTT
. TRBJ1-1 TRBD1 TRBV10-2 CASSETGGGYTEAFF TGCGCCAGCAGTGAGACAGGGGGAGGGTACACTGAAGCTTTCTTT
. TRBJ1-5 . TRBV4-1 CASSHPNQPQHF TGCGCCAGCAGCCATCCAAATCAGCCCCAGCATTTT
. TRBJ2-2 TRBD1 TRBV5-1 CASSTWTGNTGELFF TGCGCCAGCAGCACTTGGACAGGCAACACCGGGGAGCTGTTTTTT
. TRBJ2-6 TRBD2 TRBV30 CAWSGGTSGSWVLGGANVLTF TGTGCCTGGAGTGGAGGGACTAGCGGGAGTTGGGTCTTAGGTGGGGCCAACGTCCTGACTTTC
. TRBJ2-2 TRBD2 TRBV29-1 CSVEDRSGTGPSGELFF TGCAGCGTTGAAGATCGTAGCGGGACTGGGCCCAGCGGGGAGCTGTTTTTT
. TRBJ2-3 . TRBV29-1 CSVMGLNTDTQYF TGCAGCGTGATGGGCCTCAACACAGATACGCAGTATTTT
. TRBJ2-3 TRBD2 TRBV20-1 CSAGGDTQYF TGCTCGGCGGGGGGAGATACGCAGTATTTT
once TRBJ2-1 . TRBV7-2 CASSLEGEQFF TGTGCCAGCAGCTTAGAGGGTGAGCAGTTCTTC
. TRBJ2-1 . TRBV18 CASALSRSSYNEQFF TGTGCCAGCGCCCTTTCGCGCAGCTCCTACAATGAGCAGTTCTTC
. TRBJ2-1 TRBD1 TRBV19 CASSSGQDLDEQFF TGTGCCAGTAGTAGCGGACAGGATTTGGATGAGCAGTTCTTC
. TRBJ2-1 . TRBV30 CAWSVRGYNEQFF TGTGCCTGGAGTGTACGAGGGTACAATGAGCAGTTCTTC
. TRBJ1-2 . TRBV9 CASSPREGWVDYGYTF TGTGCCAGCAGTCCTAGGGAAGGCTGGGTCGACTATGGCTACACCTTC
. TRBJ1-1 TRBD1 TRBV19 CASSVTGGPDTEAFF TGTGCCAGTAGTGTCACAGGGGGCCCGGACACTGAAGCTTTCTTT
. TRBJ1-2 . TRBV2 CASSEAGRGANYGYTF TGTGCCAGCAGTGAAGCTGGGAGGGGGGCTAACTATGGCTACACCTTC
few TRBJ1-3 . TRBV28 CASSLTGNTIYF TGTGCCAGCAGTTTAACTGGAAACACCATATATTTT
few TRBJ1-2 TRBD1 TRBV7-3 CASSPQQGAGSYTF TGTGCCAGCAGCCCACAACAGGGGGCTGGGAGCTACACCTTC
. TRBJ2-7 TRBD2 TRBV15 CATSRDSPGAGGSQYF TGTGCCACCAGCAGAGATTCCCCCGGGGCGGGAGGAAGCCAGTACTTC
. TRBJ2-4 TRBD2 TRBV19 CASKQAGGVINIQYF TGTGCCAGTAAGCAAGCGGGAGGTGTGATCAACATTCAGTACTTC
. TRBJ1-1 . TRBV18 CASSPTGWEAFF TGTGCCAGCTCACCGACAGGCTGGGAAGCTTTCTTT
. TRBJ2-5 . TRBV25-1 CASSEEGKQGEQETQYF TGTGCCAGCAGTGAAGAAGGCAAGCAGGGTGAGCAAGAGACCCAGTACTTC
many TRBJ1-5 . TRBV5-1 CASSLAGNSNQPQHF TGCGCCAGCAGCTTGGCGGGGAATAGCAATCAGCCCCAGCATTTT
. TRBJ2-7 . TRBV11-2 CASSLVRYEQYF TGTGCCAGCAGCTTAGTACGTTACGAGCAGTACTTC
. TRBJ2-3 . TRBV5-1 CASSNLGGSDTQYF TGCGCCAGCAGCAACCTGGGGGGATCAGATACGCAGTATTTT
. TRBJ1-1 TRBD1 TRBV2 CASRLTGSPSLDTEAFF TGTGCCAGCAGATTGACAGGGAGCCCTAGTCTGGACACTGAAGCTTTCTTT
few TRBJ1-5 . TRBV28 CASRWDGNQPQHF TGTGCCAGCAGATGGGACGGCAATCAGCCCCAGCATTTT
once TRBJ2-2 TRBD1 TRBV7-2 CASSPGQGARKLFF TGTGCCAGCAGCCCGGGACAGGGGGCTAGGAAGCTGTTTTTT
. TRBJ1-4 TRBD1 TRBV27 CASSFRTGSEKLFF TGTGCCAGCAGTTTCAGGACAGGGAGTGAAAAACTGTTTTTT
. TRBJ2-1 TRBD1 TRBV6-6 CASRPRDRGFDEQFF TGTGCCAGCAGACCCCGGGACAGGGGATTTGATGAGCAGTTCTTC
. TRBJ2-7 TRBD1 TRBV5-4 CASSSNRGSYEQYF TGTGCCAGCAGCTCCAACAGGGGTTCCTACGAGCAGTACTTC
. TRBJ1-3 . TRBV29-1 CSVEVGTPGNTIYF TGCAGCGTTGAGGTCGGGACACCCGGGAACACCATATATTTT
. TRBJ2-5 . TRBV7-9 CASSQDNTQYF TGTGCCAGCAGCCAAGACAACACCCAGTACTTC
. TRBJ2-1 TRBD2 TRBV19 CASSEGRSPSGSGQFF TGTGCCAGTAGTGAGGGAAGGAGTCCCAGCGGGAGCGGGCAGTTCTTC
. TRBJ1-5 . TRBV28 CASEPGDSNQPQHF TGTGCCAGCGAGCCGGGAGATAGCAATCAGCCCCAGCATTTT
. TRBJ2-7 . TRBV29-1 CSVGQAASSSYEQYF TGCAGCGTTGGACAGGCTGCTTCTAGCTCCTACGAGCAGTACTTC
. TRBJ1-2 . TRBV27 CASSRAANYGYTF TGTGCCAGCAGTAGGGCCGCTAACTATGGCTACACCTTC
. TRBJ1-2 . TRBV28 CASHTGTYGYTF TGTGCCAGCCATACAGGTACCTATGGCTACACCTTC
many TRBJ1-2 . TRBV7-9 CASSQQTDSYGYTF TGTGCCAGCAGCCAACAAACGGACAGTTATGGCTACACCTTC
. TRBJ2-7 . TRBV7-3 CASSLGQDHEQYF TGTGCCAGCAGCTTAGGGCAAGACCACGAGCAGTACTTC
. TRBJ2-7 . TRBV11-2 CASSSTGSGTYEQYF TGTGCCAGCAGCTCTACGGGGTCAGGGACCTACGAGCAGTACTTC
. TRBJ1-2 . TRBV21-1 CASSKGEGGQGKSGYTF TGTGCCAGCAGCAAAGGTGAAGGGGGCCAGGGTAAGTCTGGCTACACCTTC
. TRBJ2-7 TRBD2 TRBV2 CASRRTSGSYEQYF TGTGCCAGCAGGCGGACTAGCGGGAGTTACGAGCAGTACTTC
. TRBJ1-2 . TRBV7-2 CASSPSRRVGYTF TGTGCCAGCAGCCCCTCTAGACGGGTTGGCTACACCTTC
. TRBJ2-1 TRBD1 TRBV28 CASSPWTGKGGNEQFF TGTGCCAGCAGTCCGTGGACAGGGAAAGGGGGCAATGAGCAGTTCTTC